This T cell receptor beta chain is drawn from a study of beta chain features in type 1 diabetes. Background on the study: Patients did not differ from healthy donors in age, gender or cell yield. General observations from the study: Possibly, sequencing cDNA over-represented cells that had high TCR expression levels. Shorter TCRB CDR3s, moderately but significantly so, marked every one of the four CD4+ subsets in Type 1 diabetes patients.

The CDR3 spans 14 residues. The germline V gene encodes CDR1 SGHRS and CDR2 YFSETQ. Trimming removed 0 bases from V and 7 bases from J, with 13 bases in between. Only a few counts were recorded for this clone. What it recognizes is unknown. The isolated RNA, all of it, was reverse transcribed, so expressed TCRB transcripts were what got sequenced. TCRdb keeps only in-frame clones here, not all; method: immunoSEQ multiplex PCR. The repertoire includes roughly 300,000 clones, roughly 13% of them detected once, and about 0.016% sits in the top ten. This receptor was obtained from a man younger than 45 with type 1 diabetes. Sequenced input: naive CD4+ T cells from blood. This sequence joins TRBV5-1 and TRBJ1-1, with D uncertain. In nucleotides, the CDR3 is TGCGCCAGCAGCTTGGCCGTAGTACGACATGAAGCTTTCTTT. Its translation: CASSLAVVRHEAFF.